The sequence of this TCR beta chain was determined in a study of blood T cell repertoires in COVID-19. Trimming took 4 bases from V and 1 from J, leaving 9 bases between them. This CDR3 comprises 13 residues. CDR1 is SGHRS, CDR2 YFSETQ, per germline. Sequencing was performed with immunoSEQ multiplex PCR; in TCRdb, only in-frame clones are kept and a portion is missing. The repertoire holds around 220,000 clones, 65% to 90% seen once, with 4% to 6% in the top ten. This clonotype was sampled from an elderly woman with active or convalescent COVID-19. Sequences were obtained from peripheral blood. The chain has TRBV5-1 and TRBJ2-7; possibly TRBD1 for D (5 bases). The CDR3 region is CASSVDRSYEQYF. In DNA form, the CDR3 reads TGCGCCAGCAGCGTCGACAGATCCTACGAGCAGTACTTC.